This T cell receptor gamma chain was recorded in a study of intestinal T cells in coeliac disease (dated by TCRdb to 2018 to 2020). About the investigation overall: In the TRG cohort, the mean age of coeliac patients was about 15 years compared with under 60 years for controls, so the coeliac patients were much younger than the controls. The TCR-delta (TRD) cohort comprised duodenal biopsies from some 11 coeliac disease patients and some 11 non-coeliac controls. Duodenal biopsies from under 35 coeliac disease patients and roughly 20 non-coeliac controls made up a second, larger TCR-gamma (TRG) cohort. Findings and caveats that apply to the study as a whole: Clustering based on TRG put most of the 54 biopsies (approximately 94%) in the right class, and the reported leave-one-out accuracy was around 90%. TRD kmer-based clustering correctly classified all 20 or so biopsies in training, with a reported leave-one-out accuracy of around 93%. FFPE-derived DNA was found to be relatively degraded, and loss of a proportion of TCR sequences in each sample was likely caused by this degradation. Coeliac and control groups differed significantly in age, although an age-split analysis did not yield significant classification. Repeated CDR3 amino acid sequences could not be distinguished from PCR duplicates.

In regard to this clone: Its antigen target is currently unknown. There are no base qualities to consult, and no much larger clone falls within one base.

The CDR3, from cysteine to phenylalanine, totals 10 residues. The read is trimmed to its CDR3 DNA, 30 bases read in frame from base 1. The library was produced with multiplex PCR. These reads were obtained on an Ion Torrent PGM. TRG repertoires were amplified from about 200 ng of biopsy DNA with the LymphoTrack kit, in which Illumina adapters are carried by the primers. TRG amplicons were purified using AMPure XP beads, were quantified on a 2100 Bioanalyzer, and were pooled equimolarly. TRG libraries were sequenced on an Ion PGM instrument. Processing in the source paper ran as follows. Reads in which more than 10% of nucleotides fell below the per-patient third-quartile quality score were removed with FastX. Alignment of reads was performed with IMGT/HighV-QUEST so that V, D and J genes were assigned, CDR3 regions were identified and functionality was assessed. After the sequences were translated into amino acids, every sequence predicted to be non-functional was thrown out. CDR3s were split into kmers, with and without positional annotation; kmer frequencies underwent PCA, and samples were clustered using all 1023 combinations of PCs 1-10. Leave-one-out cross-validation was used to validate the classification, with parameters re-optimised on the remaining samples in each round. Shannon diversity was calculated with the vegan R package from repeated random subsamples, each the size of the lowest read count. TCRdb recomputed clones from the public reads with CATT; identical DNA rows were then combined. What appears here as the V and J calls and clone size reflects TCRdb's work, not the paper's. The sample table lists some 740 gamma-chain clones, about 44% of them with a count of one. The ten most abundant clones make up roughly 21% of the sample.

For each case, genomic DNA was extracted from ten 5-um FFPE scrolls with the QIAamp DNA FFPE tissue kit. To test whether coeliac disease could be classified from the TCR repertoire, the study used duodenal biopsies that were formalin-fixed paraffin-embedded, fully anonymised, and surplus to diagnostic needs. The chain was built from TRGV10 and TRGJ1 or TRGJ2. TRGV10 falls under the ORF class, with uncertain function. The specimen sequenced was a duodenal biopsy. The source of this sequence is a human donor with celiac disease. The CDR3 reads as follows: CAPSVDKKLF. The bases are TGTGCCCCATCCGTAGATAAGAAACTCTTT.